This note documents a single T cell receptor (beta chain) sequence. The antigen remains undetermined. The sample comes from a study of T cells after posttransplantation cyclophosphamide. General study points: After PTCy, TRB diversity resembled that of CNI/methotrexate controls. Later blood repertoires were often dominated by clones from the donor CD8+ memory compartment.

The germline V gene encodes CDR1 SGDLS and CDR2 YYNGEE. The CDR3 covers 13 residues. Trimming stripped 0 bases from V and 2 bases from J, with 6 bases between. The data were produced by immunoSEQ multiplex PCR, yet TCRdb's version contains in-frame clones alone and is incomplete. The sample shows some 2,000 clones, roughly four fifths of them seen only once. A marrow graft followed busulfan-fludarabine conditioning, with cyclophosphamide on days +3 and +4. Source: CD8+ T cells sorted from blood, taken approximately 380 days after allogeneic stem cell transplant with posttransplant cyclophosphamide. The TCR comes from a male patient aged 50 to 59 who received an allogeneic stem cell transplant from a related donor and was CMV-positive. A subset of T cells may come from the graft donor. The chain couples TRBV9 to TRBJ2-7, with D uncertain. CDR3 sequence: CASSVGLAYEQYF. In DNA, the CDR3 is TGTGCCAGCAGCGTAGGACTTGCCTACGAGCAGTACTTC.